This entry concerns a single T cell receptor (beta chain). In the original workflow: Estimated nucleated cell counts came from reference gene primer amplification. Some clones are missing from TCRdb's copy, which holds only in-frame ones; the method was immunoSEQ multiplex PCR. The DNA gave D and trimming, while V, J and clone size come from that table. Altogether about 140,000 clones are present, more than 70% being singletons, with the ten largest covering around 1.5%. The sample originates from a study of blood T cell repertoires in COVID-19. Study as a whole: Collection of acute and convalescent COVID-19 samples took place in the United States, Italy and Spain.

J lost 6 bases, V lost 7 bases, and 14 bases had no gene match. The CDR3 runs 17 residues. Germline-derived CDR1 and CDR2 are SGHNT and YYREEE (reference sequence). The source of this sequence is a human donor in a cohort sampled during active COVID-19. Sequenced: peripheral blood. The gene calls are TRBV5-4 and TRBJ2-4, with TRBD2 matching 12 bases. As DNA, the CDR3 is TGTGCCAGCCATAAGGGGCTAGCGGGGGGGCTAGGAAACATTCAGTACTTC. It specifies CASHKGLAGGLGNIQYF. The full variable domain, with the rest looked up from reference TRBV5-4 and TRBJ2-4, is ETGVTQSPTHLIKTRGQQVTLRCSSQSGHNTVSWYQQALGQGPQFIFQYYREEENGRGNFPPRFSGLQFPNYSSELNVNALELDDSALYLCASHKGLAGGLGNIQYFGAGTRLSVL.